This T cell receptor beta chain was captured by sequencing in a study of graft-versus-host responses after intestinal transplantation. About the research overall: Recipients were all induced with anti-thymocyte globulin, then given tacrolimus and steroids for around three years.

This clone was counted once. The antigen remains undetermined. The method was immunoSEQ multiplex PCR; TCRdb's version includes in-frame clones alone and lacks a portion of them. This sample has fewer than 95,000 clones, with over 80% found just once. From germline, CDR1 is MNHEY and CDR2 SMNVEV (reference sequence). The CDR3 is made up of 13 amino acids. V gave up 4 bases and J gave up 3 bases, with 10 bases separating them. The rearrangement joins TRBV27 to TRBJ2-7, with D possibly matching TRBD2 (5 bases). The source of this sequence is a human donor who received an intestinal transplant. Specimen: unstimulated CD8+ T cells sorted from spleen or lymph node cells, collected before intestinal transplant. The CDR3 reads CASSSSGIYEQYF. The DNA of the CDR3 is TGTGCCAGCAGTTCTTCCGGGATCTACGAGCAGTACTTC.